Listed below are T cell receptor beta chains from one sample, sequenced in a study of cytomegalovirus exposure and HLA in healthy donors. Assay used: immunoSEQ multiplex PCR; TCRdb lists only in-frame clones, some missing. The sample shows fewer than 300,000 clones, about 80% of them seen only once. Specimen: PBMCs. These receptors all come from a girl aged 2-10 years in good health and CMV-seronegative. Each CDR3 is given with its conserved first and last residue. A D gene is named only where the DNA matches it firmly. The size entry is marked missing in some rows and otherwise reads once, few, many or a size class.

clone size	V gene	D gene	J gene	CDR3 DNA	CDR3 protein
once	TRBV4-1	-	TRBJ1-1	TGCGCCAGCAGGGACAGCATGCTCGGGGACACTGAAGCTTTCTTT	CASRDSMLGDTEAFF
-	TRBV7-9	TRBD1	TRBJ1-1	TGTGCCAGCAGCCTACAGGGGGCCCTGAACACTGAAGCTTTCTTT	CASSLQGALNTEAFF
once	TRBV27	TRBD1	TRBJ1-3	TGTGCCAGCAGGACAAGGACAGGATACCATCGATACTCTGGAAACACCATATATTTT	CASRTRTGYHRYSGNTIYF
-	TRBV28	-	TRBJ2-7	TGTGCCAGCAGCCTCCTGGGGCAACGATCCTACGAGCAGTACTTC	CASSLLGQRSYEQYF
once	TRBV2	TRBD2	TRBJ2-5	TGTGCCAGCAGAGAAACTAGCGGGGGGGCTCGGGAGACCCAGTACTTC	CASRETSGGARETQYF
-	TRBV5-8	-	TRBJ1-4	TGTGCCAGCAGCTTGTCATCAGGGGCAACTAATGAAAAACTGTTTTTT	CASSLSSGATNEKLFF
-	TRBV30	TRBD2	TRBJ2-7	TGTGCCTGGAGTAATTTAGCGGGAGGCGAGCAGTACTTC	CAWSNLAGGEQYF
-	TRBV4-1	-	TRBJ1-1	TGCGCCAGCAGCCAGGGGCCAATTACGCGGCTCACTGAAGCTTTCTTT	CASSQGPITRLTEAFF
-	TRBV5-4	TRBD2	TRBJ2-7	TGTGCCAGCAGCTCTAGGGGACTAGCAGCCTACGAGCAGTACTTC	CASSSRGLAAYEQYF
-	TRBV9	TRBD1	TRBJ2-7	TGTGCCAGCAGCCCGAGTACAGGGGACTACGAGCAGTACTTC	CASSPSTGDYEQYF
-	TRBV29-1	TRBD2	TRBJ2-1	TGCAGCGTTGCCTATTCCGGGACTAGCGGGAGTAATGAGCAGTTCTTC	CSVAYSGTSGSNEQFF